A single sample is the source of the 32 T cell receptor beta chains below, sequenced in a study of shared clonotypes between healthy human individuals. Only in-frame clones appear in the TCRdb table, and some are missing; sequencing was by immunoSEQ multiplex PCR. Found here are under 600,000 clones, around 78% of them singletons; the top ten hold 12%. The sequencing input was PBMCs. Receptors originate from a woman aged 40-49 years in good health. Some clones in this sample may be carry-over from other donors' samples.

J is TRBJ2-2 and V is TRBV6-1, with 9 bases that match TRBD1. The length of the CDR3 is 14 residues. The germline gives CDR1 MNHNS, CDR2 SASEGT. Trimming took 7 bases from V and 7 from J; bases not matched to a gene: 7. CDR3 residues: CASNWDRVDGELFF. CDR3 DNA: TGTGCCAGCAATTGGGACAGGGTGGACGGGGAGCTGTTTTTT.

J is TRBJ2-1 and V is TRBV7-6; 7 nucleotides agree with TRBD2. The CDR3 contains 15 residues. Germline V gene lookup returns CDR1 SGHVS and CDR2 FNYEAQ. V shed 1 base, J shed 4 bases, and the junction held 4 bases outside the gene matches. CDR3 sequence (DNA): TGTGCCAGCAGCTTAGGTGACGGGAGGTACAATGAGCAGTTCTTC. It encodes CASSLGDGRYNEQFF.

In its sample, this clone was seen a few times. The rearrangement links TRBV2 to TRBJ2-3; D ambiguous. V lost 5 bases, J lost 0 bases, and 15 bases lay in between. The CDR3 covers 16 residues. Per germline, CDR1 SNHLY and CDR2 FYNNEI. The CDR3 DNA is TGTGCCAGCAGTCGGGTCTACGACTCTAGCACAGATACGCAGTATTTT. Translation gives CASSRVYDSSTDTQYF.

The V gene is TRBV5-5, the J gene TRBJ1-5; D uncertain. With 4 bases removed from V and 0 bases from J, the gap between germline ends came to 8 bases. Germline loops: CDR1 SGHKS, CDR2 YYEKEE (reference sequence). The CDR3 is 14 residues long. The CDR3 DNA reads TGTGCCAGCAGCCCAGCCGATAGCAATCAGCCCCAGCATTTT. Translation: CASSPADSNQPQHF. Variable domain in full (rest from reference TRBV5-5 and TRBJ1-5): DAGVTQSPTHLIKTRGQQVTLRCSPISGHKSVSWYQQVLGQGPQFIFQYYEKEERGRGNFPDRFSARQFPNYSSELNVNALLLGDSALYLCASSPADSNQPQHFGDGTRLSIL.

Here the CDR3 DNA reads TGTGCCAGCAGCTACCAGGGTGGGAGCTACGAGCAGTACTTC. Amino acids: CASSYQGGSYEQYF. The chain employs TRBV7-2 and TRBJ2-7, with D perhaps being TRBD1 or TRBD2 (5 bases each). The CDR3 consists of 14 residues. With 4 bases removed from V and 3 bases from J, the gap between germline ends came to 13 bases. Germline CDR1 reads SGHTA; CDR2 reads FQGNSA. Combining the CDR3 with reference TRBV7-2 and TRBJ2-7 gives the whole variable domain GAGVSQSPSNKVTEKGKDVELRCDPISGHTALYWYRQSLGQGLEFLIYFQGNSAPDKSGLPSDRFSAERTGGSVSTLTIQRTQQEDSAVYLCASSYQGGSYEQYFGPGTRLTVT.

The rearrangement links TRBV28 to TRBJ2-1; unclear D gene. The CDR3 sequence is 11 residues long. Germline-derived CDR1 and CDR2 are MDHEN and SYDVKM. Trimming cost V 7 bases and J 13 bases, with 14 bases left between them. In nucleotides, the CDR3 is TGTGCCAGCACCTCCGTTCGACGACAGTTCTTC. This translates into CASTSVRRQFF.

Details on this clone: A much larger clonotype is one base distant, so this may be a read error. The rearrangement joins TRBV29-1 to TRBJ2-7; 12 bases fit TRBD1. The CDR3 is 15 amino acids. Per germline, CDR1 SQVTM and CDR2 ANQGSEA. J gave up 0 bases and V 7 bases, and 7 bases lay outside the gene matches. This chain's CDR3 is CSASGTGGFSYEQYF. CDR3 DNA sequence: TGCAGCGCTTCTGGGACAGGGGGCTTCTCCTACGAGCAGTACTTC.

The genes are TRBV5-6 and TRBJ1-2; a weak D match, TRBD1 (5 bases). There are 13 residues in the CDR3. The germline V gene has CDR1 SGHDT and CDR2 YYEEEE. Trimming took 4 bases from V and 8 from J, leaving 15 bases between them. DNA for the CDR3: TGTGCCAGCAGCCCGGGCAGGGCATGGGGCTACACCTTC. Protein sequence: CASSPGRAWGYTF.

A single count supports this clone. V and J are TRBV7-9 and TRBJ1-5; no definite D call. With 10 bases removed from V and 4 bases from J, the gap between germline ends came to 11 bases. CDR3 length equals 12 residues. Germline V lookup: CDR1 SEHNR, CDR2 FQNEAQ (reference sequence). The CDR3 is CATETGNQPQHF. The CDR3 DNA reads TGTGCCACTGAGACCGGGAATCAGCCCCAGCATTTT.

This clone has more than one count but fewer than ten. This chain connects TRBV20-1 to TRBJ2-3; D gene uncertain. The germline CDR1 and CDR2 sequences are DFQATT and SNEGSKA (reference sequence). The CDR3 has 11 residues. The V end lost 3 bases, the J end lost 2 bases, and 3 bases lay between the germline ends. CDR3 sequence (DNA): TGCAGTGCTAGCCCCACAGATACGCAGTATTTT. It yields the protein CSASPTDTQYF.

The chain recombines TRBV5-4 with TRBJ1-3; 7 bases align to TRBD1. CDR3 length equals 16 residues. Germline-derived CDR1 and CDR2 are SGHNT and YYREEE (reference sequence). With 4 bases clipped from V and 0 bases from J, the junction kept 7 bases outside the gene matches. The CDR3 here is CASSAGQAHSGNTIYF. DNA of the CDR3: TGTGCCAGCAGCGCCGGACAGGCCCACTCTGGAAACACCATATATTTT. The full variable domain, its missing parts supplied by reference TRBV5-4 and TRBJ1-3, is ETGVTQSPTHLIKTRGQQVTLRCSSQSGHNTVSWYQQALGQGPQFIFQYYREEENGRGNFPPRFSGLQFPNYSSELNVNALELDDSALYLCASSAGQAHSGNTIYFGEGSWLTVV.

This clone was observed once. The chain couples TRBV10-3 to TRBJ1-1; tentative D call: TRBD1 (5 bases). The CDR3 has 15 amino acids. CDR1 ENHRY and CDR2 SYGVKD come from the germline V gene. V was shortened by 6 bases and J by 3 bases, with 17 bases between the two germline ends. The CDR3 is CAIRLPGTQDTEAFF. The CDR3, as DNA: TGTGCCATCAGATTACCCGGGACGCAAGACACTGAAGCTTTCTTT.

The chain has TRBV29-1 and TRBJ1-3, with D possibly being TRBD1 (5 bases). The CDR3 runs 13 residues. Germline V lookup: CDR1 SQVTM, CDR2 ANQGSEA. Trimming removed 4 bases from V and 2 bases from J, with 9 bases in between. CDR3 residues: CSVAGGAGNTIYF. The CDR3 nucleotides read TGCAGCGTTGCGGGAGGGGCTGGAAACACCATATATTTT.

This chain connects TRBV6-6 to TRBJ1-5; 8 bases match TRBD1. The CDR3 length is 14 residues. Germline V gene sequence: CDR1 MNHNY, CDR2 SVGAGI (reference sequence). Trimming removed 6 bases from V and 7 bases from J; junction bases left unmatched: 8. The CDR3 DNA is TGTGCCAGCAGGAAAACAGGGGGTCACCAGCCCCAGCATTTT. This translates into CASRKTGGHQPQHF.

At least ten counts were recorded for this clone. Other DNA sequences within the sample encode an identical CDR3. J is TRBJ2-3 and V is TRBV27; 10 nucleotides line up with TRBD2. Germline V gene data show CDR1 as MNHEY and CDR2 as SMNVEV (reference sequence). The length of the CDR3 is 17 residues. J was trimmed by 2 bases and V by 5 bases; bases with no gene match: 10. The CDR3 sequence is CASSPRTSGTITDTQYF. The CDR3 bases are TGTGCCAGCAGTCCCCGGACTAGCGGAACTATCACAGATACGCAGTATTTT.

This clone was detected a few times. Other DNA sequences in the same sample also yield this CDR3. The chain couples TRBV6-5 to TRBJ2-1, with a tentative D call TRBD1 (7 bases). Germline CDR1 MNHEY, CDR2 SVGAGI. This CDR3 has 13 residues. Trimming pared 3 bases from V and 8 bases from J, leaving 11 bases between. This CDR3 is CASSYLRGDEQFF. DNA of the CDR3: TGTGCCAGCAGTTATCTCAGGGGGGATGAGCAGTTCTTC.

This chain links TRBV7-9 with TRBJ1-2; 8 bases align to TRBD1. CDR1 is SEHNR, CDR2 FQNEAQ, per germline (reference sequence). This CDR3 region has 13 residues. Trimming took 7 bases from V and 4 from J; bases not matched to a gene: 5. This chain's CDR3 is CASTNDRGYGYTF. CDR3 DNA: TGTGCCAGCACCAACGACAGGGGCTATGGCTACACCTTC.

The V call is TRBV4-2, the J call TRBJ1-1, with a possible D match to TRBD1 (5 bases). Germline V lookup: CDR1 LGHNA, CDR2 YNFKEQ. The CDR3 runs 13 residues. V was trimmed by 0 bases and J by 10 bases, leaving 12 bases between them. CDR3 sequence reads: CASSQEGASGAFF. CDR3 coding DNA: TGTGCCAGCAGCCAAGAAGGGGCTTCAGGAGCTTTCTTT.

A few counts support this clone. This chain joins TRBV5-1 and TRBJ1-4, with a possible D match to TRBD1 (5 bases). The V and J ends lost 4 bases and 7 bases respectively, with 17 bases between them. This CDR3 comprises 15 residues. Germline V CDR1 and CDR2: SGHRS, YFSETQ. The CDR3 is CASSPLGGIGEKLFF. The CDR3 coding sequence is TGCGCCAGCAGCCCCCTGGGGGGGATCGGTGAAAAACTGTTTTTT.

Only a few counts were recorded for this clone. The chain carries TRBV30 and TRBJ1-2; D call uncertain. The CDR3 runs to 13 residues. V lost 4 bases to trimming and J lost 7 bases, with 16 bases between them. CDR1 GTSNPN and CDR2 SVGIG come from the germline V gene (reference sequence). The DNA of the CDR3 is TGTGCCTGGACTGAGCACGGGGAAGCTGGCTACACCTTC. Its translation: CAWTEHGEAGYTF.

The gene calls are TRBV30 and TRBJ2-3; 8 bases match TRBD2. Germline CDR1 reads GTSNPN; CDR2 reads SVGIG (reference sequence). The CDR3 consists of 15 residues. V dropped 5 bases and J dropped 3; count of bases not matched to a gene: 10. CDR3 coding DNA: TGTGCCTGGGTCCCTCCTAGCGGGTATACAGATACGCAGTATTTT. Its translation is CAWVPPSGYTDTQYF.

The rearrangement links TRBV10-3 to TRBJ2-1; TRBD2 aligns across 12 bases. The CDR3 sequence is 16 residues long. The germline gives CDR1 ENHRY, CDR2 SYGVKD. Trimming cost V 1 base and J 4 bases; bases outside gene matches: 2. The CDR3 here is CAISELGTSGYNEQFF. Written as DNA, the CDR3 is TGTGCCATCAGTGAGTTGGGGACTAGCGGGTACAATGAGCAGTTCTTC.

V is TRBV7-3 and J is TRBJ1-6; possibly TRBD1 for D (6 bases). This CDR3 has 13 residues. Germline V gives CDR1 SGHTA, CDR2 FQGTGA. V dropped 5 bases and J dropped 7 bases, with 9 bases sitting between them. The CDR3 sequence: CASSQDRNSPLHF. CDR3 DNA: TGTGCCAGCAGCCAGGACAGAAATTCACCCCTCCACTTT.

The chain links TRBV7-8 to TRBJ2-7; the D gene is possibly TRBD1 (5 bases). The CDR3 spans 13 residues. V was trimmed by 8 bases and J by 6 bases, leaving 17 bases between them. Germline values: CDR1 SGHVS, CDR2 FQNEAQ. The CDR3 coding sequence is TGTGCCAGCGCTGTTGGGGCGGAAGGCGAGCAGTACTTC. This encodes CASAVGAEGEQYF.

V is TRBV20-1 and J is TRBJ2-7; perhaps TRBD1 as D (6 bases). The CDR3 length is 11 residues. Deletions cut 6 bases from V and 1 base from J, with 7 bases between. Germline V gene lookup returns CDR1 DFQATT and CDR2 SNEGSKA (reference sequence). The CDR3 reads CSADRSYEQYF. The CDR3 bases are TGCAGTGCAGACAGGTCCTACGAGCAGTACTTC.

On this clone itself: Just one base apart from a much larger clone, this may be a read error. CDR3 coding DNA: TGCAGCGCCCCGGCTACCATCATGAATCAGCCCCAGCATTTT. As protein: CSAPATIMNQPQHF. The chain employs TRBV29-1 and TRBJ1-5; the D is unclear. Germline loops: CDR1 SQVTM, CDR2 ANQGSEA. Trimming removed 7 bases from V and 4 bases from J, with 17 bases in between. The CDR3 is made up of 14 amino acids.

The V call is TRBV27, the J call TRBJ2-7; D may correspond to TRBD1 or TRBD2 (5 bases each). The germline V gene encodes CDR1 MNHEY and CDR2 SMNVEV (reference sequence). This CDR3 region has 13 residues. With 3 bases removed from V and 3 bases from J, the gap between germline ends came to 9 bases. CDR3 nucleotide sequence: TGTGCCAGCAGTTTCGGGGCGCTCTACGAGCAGTACTTC. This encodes CASSFGALYEQYF.

The CDR3 DNA is TGTGCCAGCAGCTTAGGGGTAGGGACAGGGAACGAGCAGTACTTC. It codes for CASSLGVGTGNEQYF. The chain recombines TRBV13 with TRBJ2-7, with 9 bases fitting TRBD1. Trimming removed 0 bases from V and 5 bases from J; junction bases left unmatched: 5. The CDR3 extends over 15 amino acids. Germline V gene lookup returns CDR1 PRHDT and CDR2 FYEKMQ (reference sequence).

CDR3 sequence: CASSSIQGGGETQYF. As DNA, the CDR3 is TGCGCCAGCAGCTCGATACAGGGGGGAGGGGAGACCCAGTACTTC. The chain uses TRBV5-1 and TRBJ2-5; the D gene is possibly TRBD1 (8 bases). This CDR3 contains 15 residues. Trimming took 3 bases from V and 5 from J, leaving 17 bases between them. The germline V gene encodes CDR1 SGHRS and CDR2 YFSETQ.

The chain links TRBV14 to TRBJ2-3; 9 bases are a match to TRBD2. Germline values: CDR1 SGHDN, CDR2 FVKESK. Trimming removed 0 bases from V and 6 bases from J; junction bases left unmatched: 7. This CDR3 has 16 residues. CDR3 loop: CASSQDWAGGPDTQYF. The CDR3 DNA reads TGTGCCAGCAGCCAAGATTGGGCGGGAGGGCCGGATACGCAGTATTTT.

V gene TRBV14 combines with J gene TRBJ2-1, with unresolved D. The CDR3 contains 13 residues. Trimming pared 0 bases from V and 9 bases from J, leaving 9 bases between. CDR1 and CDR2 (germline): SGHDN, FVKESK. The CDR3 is CASSQDQWSEQFF. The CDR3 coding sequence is TGTGCCAGCAGCCAAGATCAGTGGAGTGAGCAGTTCTTC.

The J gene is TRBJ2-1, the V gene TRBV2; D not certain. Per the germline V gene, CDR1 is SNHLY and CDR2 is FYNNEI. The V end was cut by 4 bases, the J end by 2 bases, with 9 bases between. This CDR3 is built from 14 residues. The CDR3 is CASSVSRPYNEQFF. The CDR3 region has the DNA TGTGCCAGCAGTGTTAGTAGGCCCTACAATGAGCAGTTCTTC.